The clone carrying this T cell receptor (beta chain) was observed a single time. Assay: immunoSEQ multiplex PCR; the TCRdb copy retains only in-frame clones and omits some. The sample shows more than 80,000 clones, about 96% of them seen only once. These data belong to a study of technical replicates of blood from four donors. The germline CDR1 and CDR2 sequences are SGHTA and FQGNSA. The J segment lost 5 bases and the V segment lost 4 bases, leaving 8 bases of the junction unmatched. The CDR3 length is 16 residues. The chain has TRBV7-2 and TRBJ2-2; the match to TRBD2 covers 9 bases. The TCR comes from a human donor in good health. The sequenced sample consisted of T cells isolated from PBMCs. In DNA, the CDR3 is TGTGCCAGCAGCTCCACGGGACTAGCATCTACCGGGGAGCTGTTTTTT. This sequence encodes CASSSTGLASTGELFF.